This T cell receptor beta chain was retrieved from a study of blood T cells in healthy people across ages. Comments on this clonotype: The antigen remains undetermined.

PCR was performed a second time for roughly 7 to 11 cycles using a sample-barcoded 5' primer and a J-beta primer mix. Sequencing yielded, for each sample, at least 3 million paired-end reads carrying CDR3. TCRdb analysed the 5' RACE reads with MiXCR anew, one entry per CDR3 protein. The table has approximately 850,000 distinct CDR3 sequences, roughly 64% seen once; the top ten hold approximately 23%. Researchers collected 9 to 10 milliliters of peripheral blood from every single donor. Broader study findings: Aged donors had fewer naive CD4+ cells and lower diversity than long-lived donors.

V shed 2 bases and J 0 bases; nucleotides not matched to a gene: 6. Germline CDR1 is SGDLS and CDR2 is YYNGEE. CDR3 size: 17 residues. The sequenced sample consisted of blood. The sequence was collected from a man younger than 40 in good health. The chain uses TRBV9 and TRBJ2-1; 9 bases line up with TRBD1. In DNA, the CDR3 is TGTGCCAGCAGCGTCGGACAGGGGACCTTCTCCTACAATGAGCAGTTCTTC. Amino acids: CASSVGQGTFSYNEQFF.